Reported below is one TCR beta chain. No antigen is known for it. The data belong to a study of CD8 T cells in ankylosing spondylitis. Quantitative 5'-RACE with molecular barcodes was used to make the TCR beta libraries. TCRdb reprocessed the 5' RACE reads via MiXCR and lists one record per CDR3 protein. Seen here are around 250,000 distinct CDR3 sequences, around 32% observed once, and the top ten hold roughly 4.2%. J lost 6 bases, V lost 4 bases, and 6 bases had no gene match. Germline V gives CDR1 SQVTM, CDR2 ANQGSEA. The CDR3 is 13 amino acids. Whole-study findings and limits: The authors reported significant enrichment of disease-linked clones in matched ankylosing spondylitis synovial fluid.

This chain uses TRBV29-1 with TRBJ2-3, with 8 bases matching TRBD2. This receptor was taken from a male donor with ankylosing spondylitis or in good health (not recorded which). Sequenced sample: blood, either unsorted or a sorted T cell fraction (not recorded which). CDR3 region: CSVVGGVRDTQYF. CDR3 in DNA: TGCAGCGTTGTCGGGGGGGTGAGGGATACGCAGTATTTT.